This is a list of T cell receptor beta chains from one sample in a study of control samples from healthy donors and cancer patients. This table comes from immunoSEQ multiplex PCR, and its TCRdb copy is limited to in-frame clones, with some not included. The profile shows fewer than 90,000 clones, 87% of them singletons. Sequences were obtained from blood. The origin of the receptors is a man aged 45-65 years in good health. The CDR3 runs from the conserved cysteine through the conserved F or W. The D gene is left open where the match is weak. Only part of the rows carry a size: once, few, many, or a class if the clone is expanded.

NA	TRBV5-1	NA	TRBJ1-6	TGCGCCAGCAGCTTCGGTGGCAATTCACCCCTCCACTTT	CASSFGGNSPLHF
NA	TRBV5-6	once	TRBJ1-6	TGTGCCAGCGGGGTTGGTGGGCATAATTCACCCCTCCACTTT	CASGVGGHNSPLHF
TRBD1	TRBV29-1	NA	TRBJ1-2	TGCAGCGTTGGGACAGGGGGAGGCTACACCTTC	CSVGTGGGYTF
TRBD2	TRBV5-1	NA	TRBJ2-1	TGCGCCAGCAGCGCCCCGGGAGGGACTGAGCAGTTCTTC	CASSAPGGTEQFF
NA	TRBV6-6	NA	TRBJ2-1	TGTGCCAGCAGCCGTGAGGGCGTACAGAATGAGCAGTTCTTC	CASSREGVQNEQFF
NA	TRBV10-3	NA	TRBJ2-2	TGTGCCATCAGTGAGTCGAGGACTTCGAACACCGGGGAGCTGTTTTTT	CAISESRTSNTGELFF
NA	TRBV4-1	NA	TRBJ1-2	TGCGCCAGCAGCCAAGTCCCCGACAGGGGCTACACCTTC	CASSQVPDRGYTF
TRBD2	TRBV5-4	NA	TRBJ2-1	TGTGCCAGCAGCTATACTAGCGGGGGGAACAATGAGCAGTTCTTC	CASSYTSGGNNEQFF
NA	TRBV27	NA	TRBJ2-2	TGTGCCAGCAGTCCAGGGCTTAAAACCGGGGAGCTGTTTTTT	CASSPGLKTGELFF
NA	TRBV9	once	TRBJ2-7	TGTGCCAGCAGCGCAACGGACACTTACTACTACGAGCAGTACTTC	CASSATDTYYYEQYF
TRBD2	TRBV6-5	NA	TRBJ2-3	TGTGCCAGTTGTCAGCGGGGGGGAGGCTCAGATACGCAGTATTTT	CASCQRGGGSDTQYF
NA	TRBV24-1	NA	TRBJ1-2	TGTGCCACCAGTGATGGTCGGGAGGTTACTAACTATGGCTACACCTTC	CATSDGREVTNYGYTF
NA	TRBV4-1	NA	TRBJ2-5	TGCGCCAGCAGCCAAGCGCGGCGAGAGACCCAGTACTTC	CASSQARRETQYF
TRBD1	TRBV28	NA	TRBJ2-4	TGTGCCAGCAGTAGACAGGGGCCCAACATTCAGTACTTC	CASSRQGPNIQYF
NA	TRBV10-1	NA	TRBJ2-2	TGCGCCAGCAGTGAAGACGGGAGGAACACCGGGGAGCTGTTTTTT	CASSEDGRNTGELFF
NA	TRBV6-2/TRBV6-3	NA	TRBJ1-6	TGTGCCAGCAGCCAAGGGGGTAGATCACCCCTCCACTTT	CASSQGGRSPLHF
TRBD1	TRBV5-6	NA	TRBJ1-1	TGTGCCAGCAGCGTCGGACAGGGGGACACTGAAGCTTTCTTT	CASSVGQGDTEAFF
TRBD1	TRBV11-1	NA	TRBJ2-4	TGTGCCAGCAGCTCGGACAGGGTCAACATTCAGTACTTC	CASSSDRVNIQYF
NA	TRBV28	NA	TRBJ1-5	TGTGCCAGCAAGGATCAGGGGATTAGCAATCAGCCCCAGCATTTT	CASKDQGISNQPQHF
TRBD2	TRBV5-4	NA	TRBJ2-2	TGTGCCAGCAGCTTTCACGGACTAGCCCTACGCGGAGGGGAGCTGTTTTTT	CASSFHGLALRGGELFF
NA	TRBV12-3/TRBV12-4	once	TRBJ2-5	TGTGCCAGCAGTCTGGACGGTTCTGAGACCCAGTACTTC	CASSLDGSETQYF
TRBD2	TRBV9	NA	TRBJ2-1	TGTGCCAGCAGCGTAGGATCCACTAGCGTATACAATGAGCAGTTCTTC	CASSVGSTSVYNEQFF
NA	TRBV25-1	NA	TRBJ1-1	TGTGCCAGCAGTTACAGGGATAGTCGGGCTGAAGCTTTCTTT	CASSYRDSRAEAFF